This TCR beta chain was recorded in a study of cytomegalovirus exposure and HLA in healthy donors. Overall study results and limits: One variant, a missense change in DCLRE1C, was linked in a later analysis to TCR beta V- and J-gene trimming.

This clone was recorded a few times. Its antigen remains unidentified. PCR was performed using 60 Vbeta and 13 Jbeta primers. This table comes from immunoSEQ multiplex PCR, and its TCRdb copy is limited to in-frame clones, with some not included. In the table there are fewer than 150,000 clones, 70% to 75% of which are singletons. This TCR was sampled from a woman aged 40 to 50 in good health and CMV-seronegative. Sequencing was carried out using PBMCs.

CDR3 bases: TGTGCCAGCAGCCCCGGGACTAGCGGGGGAAAGTACTTC. This translates into CASSPGTSGGKYF. V and J are TRBV11-2 and TRBJ2-7; 14 positions match TRBD2. The CDR3 is 13 amino acids. Germline V CDR1 and CDR2: SGHAT, FQNNGV. J lost 11 bases, V lost 5 bases, and 5 bases had no gene match.